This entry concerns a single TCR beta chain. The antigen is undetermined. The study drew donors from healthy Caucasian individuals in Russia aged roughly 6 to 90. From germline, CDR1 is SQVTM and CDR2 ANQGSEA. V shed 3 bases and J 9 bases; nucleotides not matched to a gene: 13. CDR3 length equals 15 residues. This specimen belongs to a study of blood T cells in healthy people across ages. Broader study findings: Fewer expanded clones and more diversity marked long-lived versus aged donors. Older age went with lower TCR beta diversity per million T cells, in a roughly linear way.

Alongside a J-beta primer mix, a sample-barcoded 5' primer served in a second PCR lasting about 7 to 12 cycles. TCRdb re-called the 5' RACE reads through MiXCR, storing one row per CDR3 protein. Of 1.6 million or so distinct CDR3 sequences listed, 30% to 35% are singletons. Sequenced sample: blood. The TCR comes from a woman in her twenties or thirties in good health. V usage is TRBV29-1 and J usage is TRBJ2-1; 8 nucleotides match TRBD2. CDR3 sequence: CSVERTSGFLGEQFF. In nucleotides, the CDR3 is TGCAGCGTTGAGCGCACTAGCGGCTTCTTGGGTGAGCAGTTCTTC.